The 24 T cell receptor beta chains reported below all come from one sample, sequenced in a study of blood T cell repertoires in COVID-19. TCRdb's copy holds only in-frame clones and misses some; the assay was immunoSEQ multiplex PCR. The data show 500,000 to 600,000 clones, with 85% to 90% seen just once and 7.5% to 9% held by the top ten. The specimen sequenced was peripheral blood. Receptor source: a woman in her fifties or sixties with COVID-19, enrolled during active disease.

V is TRBV10-3 and J is TRBJ1-1, with 7 bases matching TRBD1. The CDR3 totals 12 residues. V dropped 8 bases and J dropped 0; count of bases not matched to a gene: 0. The germline V gene encodes CDR1 ENHRY and CDR2 SYGVKD. The CDR3 is CAIGTVNTEAFF. The CDR3 DNA sequence: TGTGCCATCGGGACAGTGAACACTGAAGCTTTCTTT.

This chain links TRBV28 with TRBJ1-4; tentatively, D is TRBD1 (5 bases). V was pared by 6 bases and J by 8 bases, with 13 bases between. CDR1 and CDR2 from the germline V gene are MDHEN and SYDVKM. The CDR3 contains 13 residues. The CDR3 bases are TGTGCCAGCAGCCGTGACAGAAAAGAAAAACTGTTTTTT. Protein sequence: CASSRDRKEKLFF.

J is TRBJ1-3 and V is TRBV6-5, with D perhaps TRBD1 (5 bases). Looked up from germline, CDR1 is MNHEY and CDR2 is SVGAGI. This CDR3 is 14 amino acids long. V lost 6 bases, J lost 4 bases, and 13 bases lay in between. The CDR3 loop is CASRPGGVGNTIYF. CDR3 DNA sequence: TGTGCCAGCAGGCCCGGGGGAGTGGGAAACACCATATATTTT.

The rearrangement links TRBV19 to TRBJ2-3, with TRBD1 as a possible D gene (6 bases). This CDR3 has 12 residues. Trimming left V 5 bases short and J 6 bases short, with 9 bases between. Germline CDR1 and CDR2: LNHDA and SQIVND (reference sequence). The DNA for the CDR3 is TGTGCCAGTAGTCCTACAGGGGATACGCAGTATTTT. It is translated as CASSPTGDTQYF.

This rearrangement joins TRBV11-2 to TRBJ2-6, with TRBD1 matching 7 bases. Trimming at V came to 5 bases and at J to 4 bases, leaving 11 bases not matched to a gene. CDR1 and CDR2 from the germline V gene are SGHAT and FQNNGV. The CDR3 length is 17 residues. In DNA, the CDR3 is TGTGCCAGCAGCCCTGACAGGGTCGATCTAGGGGCCAACGTCCTGACTTTC. The encoded protein is CASSPDRVDLGANVLTF.

This clone appeared a single time. The gene calls are TRBV5-4 and TRBJ1-1, with 9 bases aligning to TRBD1. The CDR3 is 14 residues long. CDR1 SGHNT and CDR2 YYREEE come from the germline V gene (reference sequence). J lost 4 bases, V lost 4 bases, and 5 bases had no gene match. This CDR3 reads CASSTWDRVTEAFF. CDR3 DNA sequence: TGTGCCAGCAGCACCTGGGACAGGGTCACTGAAGCTTTCTTT.

This chain connects TRBV5-5 to TRBJ1-5; no clear D. With 2 bases removed from V and 7 bases from J, the gap between germline ends came to 22 bases. CDR3 size: 17 residues. In germline, CDR1 is SGHKS, CDR2 YYEKEE (reference sequence). The CDR3 coding sequence is TGTGCCAGCAGCTTATTGTCGGGGATGAGGAATGAACAGCCCCAGCATTTT. Encoded protein: CASSLLSGMRNEQPQHF.

The V call is TRBV28, the J call TRBJ1-1; D remains unclear. Deletions cut 6 bases from V and 0 bases from J, with 8 bases between. The CDR3 spans 13 residues. CDR1 and CDR2 from the germline V gene are MDHEN and SYDVKM. Here the CDR3 DNA reads TGTGCCAGCAGGGAGGATGTGAACACTGAAGCTTTCTTT. Protein product: CASREDVNTEAFF.

The genes are TRBV6-6 and TRBJ2-2; TRBD2 is a possible D gene (6 bases). The CDR3 covers 14 residues. Trimming removed 4 bases at V and 1 base at J, with 7 bases between. The germline V gene has CDR1 MNHNY and CDR2 SVGAGI (reference sequence). CDR3 amino acids: CASSLEGNTGELFF. CDR3 bases: TGTGCCAGCAGTTTGGAGGGGAACACCGGGGAGCTGTTTTTT.

This clone was counted at least ten times. The CDR3 sequence is CASGLGTWTSGGYNEQFF. CDR3 nucleotides: TGTGCTAGTGGTTTGGGGACCTGGACTAGCGGGGGGTACAATGAGCAGTTCTTC. The genes are TRBV12-5 and TRBJ2-1, with 14 positions matching TRBD2. CDR3 length equals 18 residues. Germline V CDR1 and CDR2: LGHNT, FRNRAP. Trimming removed 1 base from V and 4 bases from J; junction bases left unmatched: 6.

CDR3 loop: CASSHTDRVGEQYF. The CDR3 DNA is TGTGCCAGCAGCCACACGGACAGGGTGGGAGAGCAGTACTTC. The V gene is TRBV3-1 (or the pseudogene TRBV3-2), the J gene TRBJ2-7, with TRBD1 identical over 8 bases. The CDR3 spans 14 residues. CDR1 and CDR2 from the germline V gene are LGHDT and YNNKEL (reference sequence). V lost 3 bases to trimming and J lost 7 bases; unmatched junction nucleotides: 8.

V usage is TRBV7-8 and J usage is TRBJ1-4, with D tentatively TRBD1 (5 bases). CDR3 length: 17 residues. The V and J ends lost 3 bases and 0 bases respectively, with 14 bases between them. Germline-derived CDR1 and CDR2 are SGHVS and FQNEAQ. Here the CDR3 reads CASSFLGDTATNEKLFF. The CDR3 bases are TGTGCCAGCAGCTTCCTAGGGGATACAGCAACTAATGAAAAACTGTTTTTT.

CDR3 in amino acids: CASSPGTGGYEQYF. The CDR3 DNA follows: TGCGCCAGCAGCCCCGGGACAGGGGGGTACGAGCAGTACTTC. This chain connects TRBV5-1 to TRBJ2-7; 11 bases line up with TRBD1. This CDR3 is 14 amino acids long. V shed 4 bases, J shed 4 bases, and the junction held 4 bases outside the gene matches. CDR1 is SGHRS and CDR2 is YFSETQ in the germline V gene. Variable domain in full (rest from reference TRBV5-1 and TRBJ2-7): KAGVTQTPRYLIKTRGQQVTLSCSPISGHRSVSWYQQTPGQGLQFLFEYFSETQRNKGNFPGRFSGRQFSNSRSEMNVSTLELGDSALYLCASSPGTGGYEQYFGPGTRLTVT.

The chain uses TRBV2 and TRBJ1-6, with 9 bases fitting TRBD1. Germline V lookup: CDR1 SNHLY, CDR2 FYNNEI. The CDR3 has 16 amino acids. The V gene end was trimmed by 6 bases and the J gene end by 5 bases; junction bases not matched to a gene: 8. This chain's CDR3 is CASRETGGANNSPLHF. CDR3 nucleotides: TGTGCCAGCAGGGAAACAGGGGGCGCGAATAATTCACCCCTCCACTTT.

The V call is TRBV6-5, the J call TRBJ2-2; TRBD1 agrees at 7 bases. The CDR3 runs to 14 residues. Germline lookup yields CDR1 MNHEY and CDR2 SVGAGI. Trimming at V came to 8 bases and at J to 3 bases, leaving 6 bases not matched to a gene. The CDR3 DNA reads TGTGCCAGCCCTGCAGGGGGATACACCGGGGAGCTGTTTTTT. This gives the protein CASPAGGYTGELFF.

The chain joins TRBV25-1 to TRBJ1-2; 7 positions match TRBD1. This CDR3 is 14 amino acids long. From germline, CDR1 is MGHDK and CDR2 SYGVNS. Trimming took 2 bases from V and 6 from J; bases not matched to a gene: 6. The CDR3, as DNA: TGTGCCAGCAGTGAAAGGACAGGAACGCATGGCTACACCTTC. As protein: CASSERTGTHGYTF.

This chain uses TRBV19 with TRBJ1-2, with unresolved D. The CDR3 length is 14 residues. Trimming cost V 5 bases and J 0 bases, with 10 bases left between them. Germline CDR1 and CDR2: LNHDA and SQIVND (reference sequence). CDR3 in amino acids: CASSRLPPNYGYTF. The CDR3 nucleotides are TGTGCCAGTAGTCGCCTACCCCCTAACTATGGCTACACCTTC.

The genes are TRBV10-2 and TRBJ1-2, with 7 bases matching TRBD1. The CDR3 is 14 residues long. From germline, CDR1 is WSHSY and CDR2 SAAADI. J gave up 5 bases and V 8 bases, and 11 bases lay outside the gene matches. CDR3 in DNA: TGCGCCAGCGGCGACCCTGACAGGGTATATGGCTACACCTTC. It translates to CASGDPDRVYGYTF.

The gene calls are TRBV30 and TRBJ1-4, with D perhaps TRBD1 (5 bases). Trimming pared 7 bases from V and 8 bases from J, leaving 14 bases between. Germline V gives CDR1 GTSNPN, CDR2 SVGIG (reference sequence). CDR3 length: 12 amino acids. DNA of the CDR3: TGTGCCTCGGAAGGGGCCACCGAAAAACTGTTTTTT. It translates to CASEGATEKLFF.

The chain carries TRBV6-5 and TRBJ1-4; no firm D call. With 3 bases removed from V and 5 bases from J, the gap between germline ends came to 13 bases. This CDR3 is 15 amino acids long. Germline V gives CDR1 MNHEY, CDR2 SVGAGI. The CDR3 region is CASSYSGTQNEKLFF. The CDR3 coding sequence is TGTGCCAGCAGTTATAGCGGAACACAAAATGAAAAACTGTTTTTT.

The chain couples TRBV6-5 to TRBJ1-4; 10 nucleotides line up with TRBD1. This CDR3 has 14 amino acids. Germline CDR1 and CDR2: MNHEY and SVGAGI. V lost 2 bases and J lost 8; bases outside the gene matches: 2. CDR3 residues: CASSYTDRGEKLFF. The CDR3 coding sequence is TGTGCCAGCAGTTACACGGACAGGGGGGAAAAACTGTTTTTT.

The V gene is TRBV19, the J gene TRBJ1-1, with TRBD1 identical over 10 bases. The V and J ends lost 7 bases and 1 base, in that order; junction bases with no gene match: 12. Germline values: CDR1 LNHDA, CDR2 SQIVND (reference sequence). The CDR3 length is 17 residues. The CDR3 DNA reads TGTGCCAGTATGGTGGACAGGGGGTACTATGGGAACACTGAAGCTTTCTTT. Its translation is CASMVDRGYYGNTEAFF.

This chain connects TRBV9 to TRBJ2-1; 9 positions match TRBD2. Germline loops: CDR1 SGDLS, CDR2 YYNGEE. This CDR3 has 19 amino acids. V shed 3 bases and J 7 bases; nucleotides not matched to a gene: 20. CDR3 nucleotides: TGTGCCAGCAGCGGGTCCGGGACTAGCATTCTTAAGAGGGCGAATGAGCAGTTCTTC. Translated, it gives CASSGSGTSILKRANEQFF.

The V gene is TRBV6-6, the J gene TRBJ1-6, with TRBD1 identical over 8 bases. V was clipped by 5 bases and J by 8 bases; unmatched bases: 11. This CDR3 contains 16 residues. Germline V gene data show CDR1 as MNHNY and CDR2 as SVGAGI (reference sequence). CDR3 region: CASSQRTGIGDSPLHF. Here the CDR3 DNA reads TGTGCCAGCAGTCAGAGGACAGGGATAGGGGATTCACCCCTCCACTTT.